This section outlines one TCR beta chain sequence together with its context. The V gene lost 3 bases and the J gene lost 4 bases, with 4 bases spanning the gap. The CDR3 consists of 12 residues. Per the germline V gene, CDR1 is SGHDN and CDR2 is FVKESK. Libraries were prepared by immunoSEQ multiplex PCR; TCRdb keeps only in-frame clonotypes and omits some of them. This table has 100,000 to 150,000 clones, roughly 92% appearing once. The data originate from a study of control samples from healthy donors and cancer patients. This receptor was taken from a man between 18 and 29 years old in good health. Sequences were obtained from blood. The V and J genes are TRBV14 and TRBJ2-1; D is undetermined. The chain's CDR3 is CASSHGYNEQFF. The CDR3 DNA is TGTGCCAGCAGCCATGGGTACAATGAGCAGTTCTTC.